One sample yielded the 30 T cell receptor beta chains listed below, sequenced in a study of blood T cell repertoires in COVID-19. TCRdb's table, derived via immunoSEQ multiplex PCR, lists solely in-frame clones and lacks some. The sample holds under 350,000 clones; more than 75% are singletons and the top ten take about 4.6%. Sequencing was carried out using PBMCs or T cells enriched from blood (not recorded which). These receptors originate from a man between 25 and 39 years old who had recovered from COVID-19.

In its sample, this clone was seen a few times. V and J are TRBV7-9 and TRBJ1-3; tentative D call: TRBD1 (5 bases). There are 14 residues in the CDR3. CDR1 is SEHNR, CDR2 FQNEAQ, per germline (reference sequence). V was trimmed by 4 bases and J by 3 bases, leaving 10 bases between them. CDR3 nucleotide sequence: TGTGCCAGCAGCTATCCGGGACTTGGAAACACCATATATTTT. This translates into CASSYPGLGNTIYF.

This clone was found once. The genes are TRBV10-2 and TRBJ2-3; possible D gene TRBD2, 5 bases. The V gene's germline CDR1 is WSHSY and CDR2 SAAADI. V lost 5 bases, J lost 7 bases, and 16 bases lay in between. The CDR3 contains 14 residues. This CDR3 is CASSPLAAENTQYF. The CDR3 DNA reads as TGCGCCAGCAGTCCCCTAGCAGCCGAGAATACGCAGTATTTT.

The table lists this clone with a count of one. V usage is TRBV3-1 (or the pseudogene TRBV3-2) and J usage is TRBJ2-1, with 13 positions matching TRBD2. V lost 3 bases and J lost 10; bases outside the gene matches: 6. This CDR3 contains 15 residues. Germline CDR1 is LGHDT and CDR2 is YNNKEL (reference sequence). The CDR3 coding sequence is TGTGCCAGCAGCCACTGGACTAGCGGGAGCTACGAGCAGTTCTTC. It codes for CASSHWTSGSYEQFF.

This chain links TRBV29-1 with TRBJ1-2; unclear D gene. Germline V gene data show CDR1 as SQVTM and CDR2 as ANQGSEA. CDR3 length: 13 residues. V was pared by 1 base and J by 8 bases, with 14 bases between. CDR3 bases: TGCAGCGTTGAAGTTTCGTCTTTGGGCGGCTACACCTTC. The encoded protein is CSVEVSSLGGYTF.

This chain connects TRBV7-9 to TRBJ1-1, with D tentatively TRBD1 (6 bases). The CDR3 extends over 15 amino acids. Per the germline V gene, CDR1 is SEHNR and CDR2 is FQNEAQ (reference sequence). Trimming left V 4 bases short and J 5 bases short, with 17 bases between. For the CDR3, the DNA is TGTGCCAGCAGCTATAGTTGGGGGCTAGGGACTGAAGCTTTCTTT. Encoded protein: CASSYSWGLGTEAFF.

The V call is TRBV7-9, the J call TRBJ1-4; tentatively, D is TRBD1 (6 bases). Trimming stripped 5 bases from V and 5 bases from J, with 18 bases between. CDR3 size: 16 residues. Germline V lookup: CDR1 SEHNR, CDR2 FQNEAQ (reference sequence). This chain's CDR3 is CASSTFSGTRNEKLFF. For the CDR3, the DNA is TGTGCCAGCAGCACCTTCTCCGGGACAAGGAATGAAAAACTGTTTTTT.

This chain uses TRBV9 with TRBJ1-6; possibly TRBD1 for D (6 bases). Germline V gives CDR1 SGDLS, CDR2 YYNGEE. V was pared by 3 bases and J by 0 bases, with 10 bases between. This CDR3 has 16 residues. The CDR3 DNA sequence: TGTGCCAGCAGCGGAAGCAGGGGCTCCTATAATTCACCCCTCCACTTT. Its protein is CASSGSRGSYNSPLHF.

J is TRBJ2-3 and V is TRBV3-1 (or the pseudogene TRBV3-2); TRBD1 matches at 9 bases. Germline V gene lookup returns CDR1 LGHDT and CDR2 YNNKEL (reference sequence). The V and J ends lost 3 bases and 6 bases, in that order; junction bases with no gene match: 4. The CDR3 length is 14 residues. CDR3 loop: CASSQGQGGDTQYF. CDR3 nucleotide sequence: TGTGCCAGCAGCCAGGGACAGGGTGGTGATACGCAGTATTTT.

The rearrangement joins TRBV28 to TRBJ1-2; D call uncertain. V dropped 3 bases and J dropped 6 bases, with 11 bases sitting between them. The V gene's germline CDR1 is MDHEN and CDR2 SYDVKM. The CDR3 sequence is 13 residues long. The CDR3 nucleotides read TGTGCCAGCAGTTTGCAGGTTCAGGATGGCTACACCTTC. Its protein product is CASSLQVQDGYTF.

V and J are TRBV12-2 and TRBJ2-1; TRBD1, the table's D call, was not compared with the DNA. TRBV12-2 is flagged as a pseudogene. CDR3 length: 14 amino acids. DNA of the CDR3: TGTGCAAGTCGCTCAGACTGGAGGGGGCCTGAGCAGTTCTTC. Protein product: CASRSDWRGPEQFF.

The rearrangement joins TRBV10-3 to TRBJ2-1; D might be TRBD2 (6 bases). V lost 7 bases and J lost 0, with 10 bases in between. There are 14 residues in the CDR3. Per the germline V gene, CDR1 is ENHRY and CDR2 is SYGVKD. The CDR3 sequence: CAITGSGSYNEQFF. The CDR3 DNA reads as TGTGCCATCACCGGGAGTGGCTCCTACAATGAGCAGTTCTTC.

The chain couples TRBV7-9 to TRBJ2-5; 10 bases align to TRBD2. J was trimmed by 4 bases and V by 3 bases; bases with no gene match: 8. The CDR3 totals 16 residues. The germline V gene has CDR1 SEHNR and CDR2 FQNEAQ (reference sequence). The CDR3 bases are TGTGCCAGCAGCTTCGGTGGACTAGCGGTCGGAGAGACCCAGTACTTC. Translation: CASSFGGLAVGETQYF.

The rearrangement uses TRBV28 and TRBJ1-1; D unresolved. The CDR3 runs to 13 residues. Trimming shortened V by 6 bases and J by 1 base, and 9 bases separated the two germline ends. Germline V CDR1 and CDR2: MDHEN, SYDVKM. As DNA, the CDR3 is TGTGCCAGCAGGTACCCTAAGAACACTGAAGCTTTCTTT. It codes for CASRYPKNTEAFF.

CDR3 loop: CSASGQYEQYF. In DNA form, the CDR3 reads TGCAGTGCTTCCGGACAGTACGAGCAGTACTTC. The chain carries TRBV20-1 and TRBJ2-7; the D gene is possibly TRBD1 (6 bases). Per the germline V gene, CDR1 is DFQATT and CDR2 is SNEGSKA (reference sequence). CDR3 length: 11 residues. Trimming took off 5 bases at V and 4 bases at J, with 9 bases between the two ends.

This clone was observed a few times. The chain's CDR3 is CAYQRGARETQYF. Here the CDR3 DNA reads TGTGCCTACCAGCGGGGGGCCCGGGAGACCCAGTACTTC. The chain has TRBV30 and TRBJ2-5; 9 bases map to TRBD2. Per the germline V gene, CDR1 is GTSNPN and CDR2 is SVGIG (reference sequence). The CDR3 sequence is 13 residues long. The V segment lost 7 bases and the J segment 5 bases; nucleotides outside the gene matches: 8.

The genes are TRBV19 and TRBJ1-6; no definite D call. Trimming stripped 5 bases from V and 0 bases from J, with 5 bases between. This CDR3 has 14 amino acids. CDR1 is LNHDA and CDR2 is SQIVND in the germline V gene (reference sequence). DNA for the CDR3: TGTGCCAGTAGTCCCCACTCCTATAATTCACCCCTCCACTTT. Protein sequence: CASSPHSYNSPLHF.

V usage is TRBV6-5 and J usage is TRBJ1-3, with a tentative D call TRBD1 (6 bases). Looked up from germline, CDR1 is MNHEY and CDR2 is SVGAGI. With 5 bases removed from V and 0 bases from J, the gap between germline ends came to 11 bases. The CDR3 runs to 15 residues. CDR3 sequence: CASSLQGLSGNTIYF. CDR3 nucleotides: TGTGCCAGCAGTCTACAGGGTCTCTCTGGAAACACCATATATTTT.

The sample holds one count of this clone. This sequence joins TRBV24-1 and TRBJ2-5; a possible D gene is TRBD1 (6 bases). The CDR3 is 15 amino acids. The germline gives CDR1 KGHDR, CDR2 SFDVKD. V lost 4 bases and J 2 bases, leaving 13 bases between the germline ends. The CDR3 bases are TGTGCCACCAGTGAACGCCGGACAGATCAAGAGACCCAGTACTTC. Encoded protein: CATSERRTDQETQYF.

The chain uses TRBV3-1 (or the pseudogene TRBV3-2) and TRBJ2-7; D remains ambiguous. Per germline, CDR1 LGHDT and CDR2 YNNKEL (reference sequence). There are 12 residues in the CDR3. V was trimmed by 1 base and J by 4 bases, leaving 5 bases between them. The CDR3 coding sequence is TGTGCCAGCAGCCAAGCCTTTTACGAGCAGTACTTC. It yields the protein CASSQAFYEQYF.

V usage is TRBV2 and J usage is TRBJ1-1; TRBD1 is a possible D gene (5 bases). The V gene lost 6 bases and the J gene lost 0 bases, with 11 bases spanning the gap. Germline V gene data show CDR1 as SNHLY and CDR2 as FYNNEI. The CDR3 runs to 14 residues. The CDR3 nucleotides read TGTGCCAGCAGCTCTCGGGGGATGAACACTGAAGCTTTCTTT. As protein: CASSSRGMNTEAFF.

The rearrangement links TRBV5-1 to TRBJ2-5, with 11 bases identical to TRBD1. Germline-derived CDR1 and CDR2 are SGHRS and YFSETQ. Trimming removed 4 bases from V and 4 bases from J; junction bases left unmatched: 3. The CDR3 is 14 residues long. The CDR3 spells CASSIGTGGETQYF. The CDR3 coding sequence is TGCGCCAGCAGCATCGGGACAGGGGGAGAGACCCAGTACTTC.

This clone was detected only a few times. V is TRBV5-4 and J is TRBJ1-2; 10 bases align to TRBD1. The trim removed 0 bases at V and 4 bases at J, leaving 6 bases unmatched. Germline CDR1 reads SGHNT; CDR2 reads YYREEE (reference sequence). The CDR3 sequence is 16 residues long. CDR3 sequence reads: CASSLGTGGMRYGYTF. The CDR3 DNA reads as TGTGCCAGCAGCTTGGGGACAGGGGGGATGCGCTATGGCTACACCTTC.

This clone was recorded a few times. This chain links TRBV19 with TRBJ1-3; no reliable D call. Deletions cut 3 bases from V and 0 bases from J, with 9 bases between. CDR3 length: 15 residues. Germline V gene sequence: CDR1 LNHDA, CDR2 SQIVND (reference sequence). The CDR3 coding sequence is TGTGCCAGTAGTATGGAGCGGAACTCTGGAAACACCATATATTTT. Protein: CASSMERNSGNTIYF.

The genes are TRBV4-1 and TRBJ2-3, with TRBD1 matching 9 bases. Germline V gives CDR1 MGHRA, CDR2 YSYEKL. V shed 3 bases and J 5 bases; nucleotides not matched to a gene: 9. The CDR3 covers 16 residues. CDR3 protein: CASSHRDREGEDTQYF. CDR3 bases: TGCGCCAGCAGCCACCGGGACAGGGAAGGGGAAGATACGCAGTATTTT.

The chain recombines TRBV19 with TRBJ1-1; D is possibly TRBD1 (5 bases). Germline loops: CDR1 LNHDA, CDR2 SQIVND (reference sequence). V lost 9 bases and J lost 5, with 16 bases in between. The CDR3 consists of 13 residues. CDR3 in DNA: TGTGCCAGCAGGGCGCAATCGTTGACTGAAGCTTTCTTT. Translated, it gives CASRAQSLTEAFF. Based on the CDR3 plus reference TRBV19 and TRBJ1-1, the full variable domain is DGGITQSPKYLFRKEGQNVTLSCEQNLNHDAMYWYRQDPGQGLRLIYYSQIVNDFQKGDIAEGYSVSREKKESFPLTVTSAQKNPTAFYLCASRAQSLTEAFFGQGTRLTVV.

As regards this clone: One end of the junction varies from germline; a read error may be responsible. This chain uses TRBV7-7 with TRBJ2-1, with 8 bases that match TRBD2. CDR1 is SSHAT and CDR2 is FNYEAQ in the germline V gene (reference sequence). CDR3 size: 15 residues. This chain's CDR3 is CASSLGLVGSNEQFF. Here the CDR3 DNA reads TGTGCTAGCAGCCTGGGACTAGTGGGAAGCAATGAGCAGTTCTTC.

The genes are TRBV5-4 and TRBJ2-1; 13 bases are a match to TRBD2. The CDR3 runs to 18 residues. From germline, CDR1 is SGHNT and CDR2 YYREEE (reference sequence). Trimming at V came to 3 bases and at J to 0 bases, leaving 6 bases not matched to a gene. CDR3 loop: CASSSGLAGPSSYNEQFF. The CDR3 DNA follows: TGTGCCAGCAGCTCGGGACTAGCGGGGCCGAGCTCCTACAATGAGCAGTTCTTC.

This chain links TRBV5-1 with TRBJ2-7; the D gene is possibly TRBD1 (6 bases). There are 14 residues in the CDR3. CDR1 is SGHRS, CDR2 YFSETQ, per germline. V shed 3 bases and J shed 2 bases, with 12 bases lying between them. The CDR3 here is CASSSGQQTYEQYF. CDR3 in DNA: TGCGCCAGCAGCTCAGGACAGCAAACCTACGAGCAGTACTTC.

V and J are TRBV30 and TRBJ2-7; 10 bases are shared with TRBD2. The V and J ends lost 2 bases and 4 bases, in that order; junction bases with no gene match: 8. The CDR3 has 15 residues. Germline V gene data show CDR1 as GTSNPN and CDR2 as SVGIG (reference sequence). CDR3 nucleotides: TGTGCCTGGAGTCCTAGCGGGAGCGCCGGGTACGAGCAGTACTTC. Protein: CAWSPSGSAGYEQYF.

The genes are TRBV5-1 and TRBJ2-3; weak D call: TRBD2 (6 bases). V lost 6 bases, J lost 2 bases, and 13 bases lay in between. CDR1 and CDR2 from the germline V gene are SGHRS and YFSETQ. This CDR3 has 14 residues. Here the CDR3 reads CASTLGGNTDTQYF. CDR3 coding DNA: TGCGCCAGCACTCTGGGAGGTAACACAGATACGCAGTATTTT.